One and the same sample provided the 23 T cell receptor beta chains below, sequenced in a study of shared clonotypes between healthy human individuals. Data came from immunoSEQ multiplex PCR; TCRdb stores just in-frame clones and leaves some out. This table has around 600,000 clones, roughly 95% appearing once. CD45RO negativity and positive selection for CCR7 defined naive CD8 cells, a population that excluded terminally differentiated effector memory CD45RA+ cells. The sequenced sample consisted of naive CD8+ T cells sorted from blood. The receptors come from a woman aged 25 to 39 in good health.

This sequence joins TRBV5-1 and TRBJ2-1, with 8 nucleotides matching TRBD2. Losses at the gene ends were 4 bases for V and 0 bases for J; bases not matched to a gene: 12. Germline CDR1 is SGHRS and CDR2 is YFSETQ. The CDR3 loop spans 18 amino acids. CDR3 sequence (DNA): TGCGCCAGCAGCCCTTGGACCATTAGCGGGACCTCCTACAATGAGCAGTTCTTC. The encoded protein is CASSPWTISGTSYNEQFF.

CDR3: CASSPIAGDGYEQYF. The CDR3 DNA is TGTGCCAGCAGCCCCATAGCGGGAGACGGCTACGAGCAGTACTTC. The rearrangement links TRBV5-5 to TRBJ2-7, with 9 bases identical to TRBD2. V shed 4 bases and J 3 bases; nucleotides not matched to a gene: 8. The length of the CDR3 is 15 residues. Germline V gene lookup returns CDR1 SGHKS and CDR2 YYEKEE (reference sequence).

In DNA, the CDR3 is TGTGCCAGCCAGCCAGCGGTAGCTCCAAATGAGCAGTTCTTC. It yields the protein CASQPAVAPNEQFF. The chain has TRBV5-6 and TRBJ2-1, with a weak D call TRBD2 (5 bases). There are 14 residues in the CDR3. V lost 7 bases, J lost 7 bases, and 18 bases lay in between. Germline V gene lookup returns CDR1 SGHDT and CDR2 YYEEEE.

A single count supports this clone. The rearrangement links TRBV5-6 to TRBJ1-1; D is ambiguous. The V end was cut by 2 bases, the J end by 3 bases, with 14 bases between. CDR3 length: 15 amino acids. Germline loops: CDR1 SGHDT, CDR2 YYEEEE. Here the CDR3 DNA reads TGTGCCAGCAGCTTTGGGTCCATAGTAGACACTGAAGCTTTCTTT. Translating it yields CASSFGSIVDTEAFF.

CDR3 bases: TGTGCCAGCAGTTTATTCGGGGGCAATCAGCCCCAGCATTTT. Protein: CASSLFGGNQPQHF. V usage is TRBV28 and J usage is TRBJ1-5; no reliable D call. The CDR3 has 14 amino acids. Trimming removed 1 base from V and 2 bases from J, with 6 bases in between. Germline-derived CDR1 and CDR2 are MDHEN and SYDVKM.

This clone came up once. This chain links TRBV19 with TRBJ1-1; D gene ambiguous. V shed 4 bases and J shed 3 bases, with 21 bases lying between them. Germline CDR1 reads LNHDA; CDR2 reads SQIVND (reference sequence). The CDR3 consists of 17 residues. In DNA, the CDR3 is TGTGCCAGTAGTAACAGACTACAGACCCTCATGGACACTGAAGCTTTCTTT. This encodes CASSNRLQTLMDTEAFF. Drawing the rest from reference TRBV19 and TRBJ1-1, the complete variable domain is DGGITQSPKYLFRKEGQNVTLSCEQNLNHDAMYWYRQDPGQGLRLIYYSQIVNDFQKGDIAEGYSVSREKKESFPLTVTSAQKNPTAFYLCASSNRLQTLMDTEAFFGQGTRLTVV.

The chain joins TRBV7-2 to TRBJ1-1, with unresolved D. CDR3 length: 15 residues. V was clipped by 1 base and J by 0 bases, with 9 bases between them. Per the germline V gene, CDR1 is SGHTA and CDR2 is FQGNSA. As DNA, the CDR3 is TGTGCCAGCAGCTTAGATTTCTCATTGAACACTGAAGCTTTCTTT. As protein: CASSLDFSLNTEAFF.

The chain carries TRBV15 and TRBJ1-5; D uncertain. Germline V gene sequence: CDR1 LNHNV, CDR2 YYDKDF (reference sequence). The CDR3 runs to 13 residues. V dropped 0 bases and J dropped 7 bases, with 7 bases sitting between them. The CDR3 coding sequence is TGTGCCACCAGCAGAGAGAGTTTACAGCCCCAGCATTTT. Its translation: CATSRESLQPQHF.

The chain has TRBV27 and TRBJ2-3, with unresolved D. The CDR3 sequence is 14 residues long. With 5 bases removed from V and 2 bases from J, the gap between germline ends came to 11 bases. The V gene's germline CDR1 is MNHEY and CDR2 SMNVEV (reference sequence). CDR3 residues: CASSHRASTDTQYF. The CDR3 region has the DNA TGTGCCAGCAGTCACCGGGCTTCCACAGATACGCAGTATTTT.

The CDR3 coding sequence is TGTGCCAGCAGCTACAGGGACGGCAATCAGCCCCAGCATTTT. It encodes CASSYRDGNQPQHF. This chain connects TRBV27 to TRBJ1-5; D may be TRBD1 (6 bases). Deletions cut 6 bases from V and 2 bases from J, with 11 bases between. The CDR3 covers 14 residues. The V gene's germline CDR1 is MNHEY and CDR2 SMNVEV (reference sequence).

The rearrangement links TRBV7-9 to TRBJ1-2; TRBD1 might be the D (6 bases). CDR3 length equals 12 residues. CDR1 and CDR2 (germline): SEHNR, FQNEAQ (reference sequence). V was pared by 5 bases and J by 7 bases, with 11 bases between. The CDR3 bases are TGTGCCAGCAGCGGGGGGCCCTCTGGCTACACCTTC. Translating gives CASSGGPSGYTF.

The chain links TRBV19 to TRBJ2-2; D ambiguous. The CDR3 has 15 amino acids. CDR1 and CDR2 (germline): LNHDA, SQIVND (reference sequence). Between the trimmed V and J ends, which lost 4 bases and 5 bases, there was a span of 14 bases. The CDR3 protein is CASSRQDSWTGELFF. The CDR3, as DNA: TGTGCCAGTAGTAGGCAGGATTCGTGGACCGGGGAGCTGTTTTTT.

The chain links TRBV27 to TRBJ2-1, with D perhaps matching TRBD1 (6 bases). The CDR3 loop spans 14 amino acids. Germline CDR1 and CDR2: MNHEY and SMNVEV (reference sequence). V was cut by 5 bases and J by 7 bases, with 15 bases left in between. The CDR3 is CASSIRGYVNEQFF. The CDR3 DNA follows: TGTGCCAGCAGTATTAGGGGGTACGTGAATGAGCAGTTCTTC.

This chain connects TRBV28 to TRBJ1-5; D is undetermined. CDR3 length: 14 amino acids. V lost 6 bases and J 2 bases, leaving 11 bases between the germline ends. The germline CDR1 and CDR2 sequences are MDHEN and SYDVKM. CDR3 residues: CASRSRDGNQPQHF. The CDR3 DNA is TGTGCCAGCAGGAGTAGGGATGGCAATCAGCCCCAGCATTTT.

J is TRBJ2-3 and V is TRBV19; 9 positions agree with TRBD1. Germline V gene sequence: CDR1 LNHDA, CDR2 SQIVND (reference sequence). CDR3 length: 17 amino acids. J lost 4 bases, V lost 0 bases, and 8 bases had no gene match. The CDR3, as DNA: TGTGCCAGTAGTATAGACCTAAGGACAGGGGTGGCAGATACGCAGTATTTT. Its translation: CASSIDLRTGVADTQYF.

The rearrangement links TRBV10-2 to TRBJ1-1; D not certain. Trimming cost V 8 bases and J 5 bases, with 15 bases left between them. The CDR3 totals 13 residues. The V gene's germline CDR1 is WSHSY and CDR2 SAAADI. CDR3 region: CASSQGTRTEAFF. CDR3 in DNA: TGCGCCAGCTCGCAAGGTACACGTACTGAAGCTTTCTTT.

This sequence joins TRBV9 and TRBJ2-7; tentatively, D is TRBD2 (6 bases). The CDR3 is 14 residues long. Germline V gives CDR1 SGDLS, CDR2 YYNGEE. The germline V and J ends were trimmed by 3 bases and 3 bases, with 13 bases remaining between them. The CDR3 reads CASSDDGSDYEQYF. In DNA form, the CDR3 reads TGTGCCAGCAGCGACGACGGGAGTGACTACGAGCAGTACTTC.

The chain employs TRBV27 and TRBJ1-5, with D hard to call. V was pared by 0 bases and J by 9 bases, with 12 bases between. The CDR3 has 14 amino acids. The germline V gene has CDR1 MNHEY and CDR2 SMNVEV (reference sequence). The CDR3 reads CASSLSGTQRPQHF. The DNA for the CDR3 is TGTGCCAGCAGTTTATCTGGCACCCAGAGGCCCCAGCATTTT.

The V gene is TRBV7-6, the J gene TRBJ2-7; D is undetermined. The V end was cut by 1 base, the J end by 7 bases, with 11 bases between. Germline V gene lookup returns CDR1 SGHVS and CDR2 FNYEAQ. This CDR3 region has 13 residues. The DNA of the CDR3 is TGTGCCAGCAGCTTAGAGGTTGACTCTGAGCAGTACTTC. This codes for CASSLEVDSEQYF.

This clone has only one observation. The chain links TRBV5-4 to TRBJ2-5; 8 bases are a match to TRBD2. The CDR3 loop spans 16 amino acids. J lost 2 bases, V lost 4 bases, and 10 bases had no gene match. CDR1 is SGHNT, CDR2 YYREEE, per germline (reference sequence). The DNA for the CDR3 is TGTGCCAGCAGCAGTCCTAGCGGGTACCCACAAGAGACCCAGTACTTC. This sequence encodes CASSSPSGYPQETQYF.

The rearrangement joins TRBV4-1 to TRBJ2-1; D may be TRBD1 (6 bases). This CDR3 comprises 15 residues. V dropped 4 bases and J dropped 8 bases, with 18 bases sitting between them. Germline V CDR1 and CDR2: MGHRA, YSYEKL. CDR3 region: CASSREDTKGDEQFF. The DNA for the CDR3 is TGCGCCAGCAGCCGCGAAGACACGAAGGGGGATGAGCAGTTCTTC.

The V gene is TRBV29-1, the J gene TRBJ2-7; possibly TRBD1 for D (6 bases). The CDR3 runs to 14 residues. V dropped 6 bases and J dropped 1 base, with 16 bases sitting between them. CDR1 and CDR2 (germline): SQVTM, ANQGSEA. The CDR3 DNA reads TGCAGCGTCATAGCCGGGACACCATCCTACGAGCAGTACTTC. Protein sequence: CSVIAGTPSYEQYF.

The chain recombines TRBV10-3 with TRBJ2-7, with D unclear. The CDR3 is 13 amino acids. Germline CDR1 reads ENHRY; CDR2 reads SYGVKD. The V end was cut by 3 bases, the J end by 4 bases, with 10 bases between. In nucleotides, the CDR3 is TGTGCCATCAGTGAAAAGCGAGAATACGAGCAGTACTTC. Translated: CAISEKREYEQYF.